One TCR beta chain is described in this entry. The target antigen is unknown. The repertoire was sequenced with immunoSEQ multiplex PCR; TCRdb's copy has only in-frame clones and lacks some. The table shows approximately 230,000 clones, with about 90% occurring only once. These data belong to a study of cytomegalovirus exposure and HLA in healthy donors. Study observations and caveats: The tendency of first-cohort TCR clusters to co-occur in the roughly 130 validation repertoires was the finding of a later analysis. Most TCR sequences were seen very rarely across donors, but some public TCRs occurred in many.

Germline V gene data show CDR1 as SGHTA and CDR2 as FQGTGA. This CDR3 has 15 residues. V was pared by 5 bases and J by 4 bases, with 16 bases between. The V call is TRBV7-3, the J call TRBJ2-3; possible D gene TRBD2, 7 bases. Specimen: PBMCs. The clonotype was recovered from a man between 18 and 35 years old in good health and CMV-seropositive. CDR3 region: CASSLGAGDSDTQYF. The CDR3 bases are TGTGCCAGCAGCCTGGGGGCGGGAGATTCAGATACGCAGTATTTT.